Following are 6 T cell receptor beta chains from one sample sequenced in a study of T cells in Graves' hyperthyroidism and ophthalmopathy. What was amplified from RNA transcripts were TCR beta CDR3 regions. HTBI primers drove first-round RT-PCR of the TCR CDR3. TCRdb analysed the multiplex PCR reads with MiXCR anew, one entry per CDR3 protein. The table lists approximately 700,000 distinct CDR3 sequences, about 16% of them singletons. Sequencing was performed on blood. All receptors come from a young man with Graves' hyperthyroidism.

This clonotype has a handful of counts. The V and J genes are TRBV5-1 and TRBJ2-7; TRBD2 matches at 8 bases. CDR1 and CDR2 (germline): SGHRS, YFSETQ. The CDR3 is 14 residues long. The V gene end was trimmed by 2 bases and the J gene end by 5 bases; junction bases not matched to a gene: 6. The DNA for the CDR3 is TGCGCCAGCAGCTTAAAGCGGGAGAACAACGAGCAGTACTTC. As protein: CASSLKRENNEQYF. Full variable domain (remainder filled in from reference TRBV5-1 and TRBJ2-7): KAGVTQTPRYLIKTRGQQVTLSCSPISGHRSVSWYQQTPGQGLQFLFEYFSETQRNKGNFPGRFSGRQFSNSRSEMNVSTLELGDSALYLCASSLKRENNEQYFGPGTRLTVT.

The rearrangement uses TRBV30 and TRBJ2-3; TRBD1 matches 10 bases. The ends lost 2 bases at V and 4 bases at J; junction bases unmatched: 6. CDR1 is GTSNPN, CDR2 SVGIG, per germline (reference sequence). This CDR3 spans 15 amino acids. CDR3 nucleotides: TGTGCCTGGAGTCCGACAGGGGGCGCTTCAGATACGCAGTATTTT. It specifies CAWSPTGGASDTQYF.

This clonotype has at least ten counts. The chain joins TRBV28 to TRBJ1-1, with 7 bases aligning to TRBD1. The CDR3 consists of 15 residues. Germline lookup yields CDR1 MDHEN and CDR2 SYDVKM. With V trimmed by 1 base and J by 4 bases, 6 bases remained unmatched. Here the CDR3 DNA reads TGTGCCAGCAGTTTATTAACGACAGGGACCACTGAAGCTTTCTTT. It codes for CASSLLTTGTTEAFF.

The chain combines TRBV11-2 with TRBJ1-5; D call uncertain. V was clipped by 3 bases and J by 9 bases, with 12 bases between them. CDR1 SGHAT and CDR2 FQNNGV come from the germline V gene. The CDR3 is 13 amino acids. CDR3 bases: TGTGCCAGCAGCTTCGTCGGGGATGGGCCCCAGCATTTT. Its protein is CASSFVGDGPQHF.

V gene TRBV20-1 combines with J gene TRBJ2-7, with 8 bases matching TRBD2. This CDR3 is built from 13 residues. Germline V gene data show CDR1 as DFQATT and CDR2 as SNEGSKA (reference sequence). The V and J ends lost 1 base and 5 bases, in that order; junction bases with no gene match: 4. This CDR3 reads CSARVGTRDEQYF. CDR3 coding DNA: TGCAGTGCTAGAGTCGGGACTAGAGACGAGCAGTACTTC.

This chain links TRBV19 with TRBJ2-1, with TRBD2 identical over 9 bases. Losses at the gene ends were 5 bases for V and 8 bases for J; bases not matched to a gene: 13. CDR1 and CDR2 from the germline V gene are LNHDA and SQIVND (reference sequence). The CDR3 is 16 amino acids. The CDR3 DNA follows: TGTGCCAGTAGTCCCATAGGTAGCGGGAGTTTCCATGAGCAGTTCTTC. It codes for CASSPIGSGSFHEQFF.